This T cell receptor (beta chain) was captured by sequencing in a study of blood T cells in healthy people across ages. Findings of the study overall: TCR beta diversity per million T cells fell roughly linearly with age.

A word on this clonotype: The antigen remains unidentified.

A second PCR of roughly 7 to 11 cycles used a sample-barcoded 5' primer and a J-beta primer mix. Each cDNA molecule carried a tag from a template-switch adaptor that contained 12 random nucleotides. MiXCR, run by TCRdb on the 5' RACE reads, gives a single entry per CDR3 protein. This table holds hundreds of thousands of distinct CDR3 sequences, around a quarter found once. The sample was also reused in another study, on T cells of mothers and their children. That study adds: All extracted RNA went into cDNA synthesis, roughly 1.5 ug per 15 ul.

The TCR comes from a boy younger than 18 in good health. Sequencing was carried out using blood.

CDR3 residues: CATSDFFRGNEQFF. The CDR3 DNA reads TGTGCCACCAGTGATTTCTTCAGGGGAAATGAGCAGTTCTTC. The V call is TRBV24-1, the J call TRBJ2-5, with a weak D call TRBD1 (6 bases). The DNA end lines up better with TRBJ2-1; the J call may be wrong. CDR1 is KGHDR and CDR2 is SFDVKD in the germline V gene. The CDR3 runs to 14 residues.